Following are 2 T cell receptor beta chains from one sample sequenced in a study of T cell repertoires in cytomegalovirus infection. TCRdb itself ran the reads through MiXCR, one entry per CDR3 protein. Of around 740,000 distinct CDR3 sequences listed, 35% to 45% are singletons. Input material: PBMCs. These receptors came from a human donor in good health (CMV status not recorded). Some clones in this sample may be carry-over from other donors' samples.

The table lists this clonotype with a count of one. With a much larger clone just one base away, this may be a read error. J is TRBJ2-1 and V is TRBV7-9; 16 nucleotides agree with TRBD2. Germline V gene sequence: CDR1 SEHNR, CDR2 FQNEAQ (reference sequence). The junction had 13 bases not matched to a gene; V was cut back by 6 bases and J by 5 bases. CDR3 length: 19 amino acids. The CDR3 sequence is CASSRGGTSGRAWDNEQFF. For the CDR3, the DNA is TGTGCCAGCAGTCGAGGAGGGACTAGCGGGAGGGCCTGGGACAATGAGCAGTTCTTC.

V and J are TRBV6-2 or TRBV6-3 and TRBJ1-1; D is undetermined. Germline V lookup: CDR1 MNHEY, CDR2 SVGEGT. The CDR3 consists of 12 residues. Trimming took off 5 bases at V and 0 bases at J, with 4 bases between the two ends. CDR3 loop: CASSKVNTEAFF. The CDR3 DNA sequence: TGTGCCAGCAGTAAAGTGAACACTGAAGCTTTCTTT.